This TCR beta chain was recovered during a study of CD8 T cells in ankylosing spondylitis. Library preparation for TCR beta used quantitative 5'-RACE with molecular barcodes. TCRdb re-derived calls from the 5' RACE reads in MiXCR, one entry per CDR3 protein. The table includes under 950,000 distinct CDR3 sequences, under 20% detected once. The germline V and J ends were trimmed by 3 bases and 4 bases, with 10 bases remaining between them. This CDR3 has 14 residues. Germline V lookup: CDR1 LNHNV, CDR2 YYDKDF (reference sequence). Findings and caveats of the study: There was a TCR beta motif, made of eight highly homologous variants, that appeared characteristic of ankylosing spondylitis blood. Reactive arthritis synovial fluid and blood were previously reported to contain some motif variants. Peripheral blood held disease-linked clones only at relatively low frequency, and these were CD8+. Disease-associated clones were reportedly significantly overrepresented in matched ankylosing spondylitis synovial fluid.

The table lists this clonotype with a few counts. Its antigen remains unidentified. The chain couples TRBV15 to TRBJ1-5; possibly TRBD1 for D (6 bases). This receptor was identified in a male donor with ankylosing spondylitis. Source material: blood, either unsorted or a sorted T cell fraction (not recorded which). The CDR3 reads CATSRATGNQPQHF. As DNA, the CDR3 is TGTGCCACCAGCAGGGCGACAGGTAATCAGCCCCAGCATTTT. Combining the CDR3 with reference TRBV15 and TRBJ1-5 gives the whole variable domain DAMVIQNPRYQVTQFGKPVTLSCSQTLNHNVMYWYQQKSSQAPKLLFHYYDKDFNNEADTPDNFQSRRPNTSFCFLDIRSPGLGDTAMYLCATSRATGNQPQHFGDGTRLSIL.